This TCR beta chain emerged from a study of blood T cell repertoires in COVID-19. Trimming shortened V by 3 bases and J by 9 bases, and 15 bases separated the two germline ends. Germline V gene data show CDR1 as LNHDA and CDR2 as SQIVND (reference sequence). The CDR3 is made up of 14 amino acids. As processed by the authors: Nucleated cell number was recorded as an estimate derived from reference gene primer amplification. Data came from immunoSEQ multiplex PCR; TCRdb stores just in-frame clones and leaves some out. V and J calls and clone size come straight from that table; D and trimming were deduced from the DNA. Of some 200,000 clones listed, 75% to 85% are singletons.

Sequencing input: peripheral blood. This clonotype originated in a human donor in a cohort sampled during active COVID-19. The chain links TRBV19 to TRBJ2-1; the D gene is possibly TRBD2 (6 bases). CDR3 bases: TGTGCCAGTAGTATTTACGGGGAGGAAGGTGAGCAGTTCTTC. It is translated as CASSIYGEEGEQFF.